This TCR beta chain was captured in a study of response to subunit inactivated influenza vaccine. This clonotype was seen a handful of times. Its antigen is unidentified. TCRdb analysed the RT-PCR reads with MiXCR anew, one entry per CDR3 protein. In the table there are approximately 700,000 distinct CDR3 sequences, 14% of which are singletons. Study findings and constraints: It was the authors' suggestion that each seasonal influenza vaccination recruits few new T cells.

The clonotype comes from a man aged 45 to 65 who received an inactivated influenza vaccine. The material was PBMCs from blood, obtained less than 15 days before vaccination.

The CDR3 DNA sequence: TGCAGTGCTAGCCGGACCGGAGGAACTGGTGGCTACACCTTC. Its translation is CSASRTGGTGGYTF. The chain uses TRBV20-1 and TRBJ1-2; D ambiguous. V lost 3 bases to trimming and J lost 7 bases, with 18 bases between them. CDR1 DFQATT and CDR2 SNEGSKA come from the germline V gene (reference sequence). The CDR3 has 14 residues.